This is a list of T cell receptor beta chains from one sample in a study of a mutant IDH1 vaccine in newly diagnosed glioma. Measured with immunoSEQ multiplex PCR; TCRdb has only the in-frame clones, and not every one. Of some 42,000 clones in the sample, 65% to 90% are singletons; the top ten hold roughly 5.6%. These receptors have no identified antigens. Specimen: PBMCs, collected from a glioma patient whose treatment included an IDH1 peptide vaccine. These receptors were taken from a woman aged 45-65 years with glioma. Both conserved end residues are part of each CDR3. Each record gives: D gene, clone size, J gene, V gene, CDR3 DNA, CDR3 protein. The D gene is left open where the match is weak. Clone size is stated in some rows and not others, as once, few, many or a class when expanded.

NA,NA,TRBJ2-3,TRBV4-1,TGCGCCAGCAGCCAAGAAGGGGGGGCCCCTACGCAGTATTTT,CASSQEGGAPTQYF
TRBD1,NA,TRBJ2-4,TRBV5-5,TGTGCCAGCAGCTCTAACCCCGGGACAGGGGATTATCTAGCCAAAAACATTCAGTACTTC,CASSSNPGTGDYLAKNIQYF
TRBD2,NA,TRBJ2-5,TRBV29-1,TGCAGCGTTGAACCCGGGGGGGCTCAAGAGACCCAGTACTTC,CSVEPGGAQETQYF
NA,once,TRBJ1-2,TRBV5-1,TGCGCCACCTCACGGGGGCCTAACTATGGCTACACCTTC,CATSRGPNYGYTF
NA,NA,TRBJ1-2,TRBV21-1,TGTGCCAGCAGCAAACTGAGGACAGTCTATGGCTACACCTTC,CASSKLRTVYGYTF
NA,few,TRBJ1-5,TRBV28,TGTGCCAGCAGTTTAAGTAGTGTAAACCAGCCCCAGCATTTT,CASSLSSVNQPQHF
NA,NA,TRBJ1-2,TRBV9,TGTGCCAGCAGCGTAGGGACGGATGGCTACACCTTC,CASSVGTDGYTF
NA,NA,TRBJ2-5,TRBV9,TGTGCCAGCAGCGCCACGGGGGTGGAGACCCAGTACTTC,CASSATGVETQYF
NA,NA,TRBJ1-1,TRBV2,TGTGCCAGCAGTGATGGGTTGGGGGGTGAAGCTTTCTTT,CASSDGLGGEAFF
NA,NA,TRBJ1-4,TRBV7-9,TGTGCCAGCAGCTTACGCCAGGGGAACGAAAAACTGTTTTTT,CASSLRQGNEKLFF
TRBD2,NA,TRBJ2-2,TRBV13,TGTGCCAGCAGCCGCGGACTAGCCGCAAACACCGGGGAGCTGTTTTTT,CASSRGLAANTGELFF
TRBD1,NA,TRBJ2-7,TRBV5-6,TGTGCCAGCAGCTTCTTAATGGCAGGGGGTGACGAGCAGTACTTC,CASSFLMAGGDEQYF
NA,NA,TRBJ2-7,TRBV10-1,TGCGCCAGCAGTGACTTAGACGAGCAGTACTTC,CASSDLDEQYF
NA,NA,TRBJ2-2,TRBV9,TGTGCCAGCAGCGTGGACTCAGGGAAGGGGACCGGGGAGCTGTTTTTT,CASSVDSGKGTGELFF
NA,NA,TRBJ1-5,TRBV6-5,TGTGCCAGCAGAACGGGGCAGGGTCCCCATCAGCCCCAGCATTTT,CASRTGQGPHQPQHF
TRBD1,few,TRBJ1-5,TRBV19,TGTGCCAGTAGTCATCCCCCGGACAGGGGGTATTGGCAGCCCCAGCATTTT,CASSHPPDRGYWQPQHF